These 29 T cell receptor beta chains were sequenced from one sample in a study of spatial heterogeneity in lung cancer (dated by TCRdb to the late 2010s). The time point label of this sample denotes: sample taken at primary tumor resection. Without any cell sorting, TCR sequencing was performed on whole RNA extracted either from tumor and nontumor lung tissue or from cryopreserved PBMC samples. Receptors were amplified or captured by 5' RACE. The reads were generated on a NextSeq 500. In-frame beta chains were kept once TCRdb had trimmed the public reads at Q25 with fastp and called clones with MiXCR. Rows are unified per CDR3 protein, each entry keeping the most common DNA and genes. This sample has under 8,500 distinct CDR3 sequences in its table, and approximately 5% of those were observed once. The ten largest clones capture around 8.4% of the sample. The sequencing here drew on normal lung tissue next to the tumor, taken at surgery. These receptors were obtained from a female donor with early-stage non-small cell lung cancer.

The gene calls are TRBV11-2 and TRBJ2-1; 9 bases agree with TRBD2. V was clipped by 6 bases and J by 12 bases; unmatched bases: 15. The CDR3 runs to 15 residues. Germline V lookup: CDR1 SGHAT, CDR2 FQNNGV. CDR3 amino acids: CASRSPGLAFRGQFF. In DNA, the CDR3 is TGTGCCAGCAGATCTCCGGGACTAGCCTTCAGAGGGCAGTTCTTC.

The sample holds a few counts of this clonotype. The V call is TRBV12-3 or TRBV12-4, the J call TRBJ2-5; maybe TRBD2 (6 bases). This CDR3 is built from 15 residues. V was pared by 4 bases and J by 5 bases, with 17 bases between. CDR3 DNA sequence: TGTGCCAGCAGTTCCCATCCCGGAGGGGACGAGACCCAGTACTTC. This gives the protein CASSSHPGGDETQYF.

This clonotype has at least ten counts. This chain connects TRBV7-3 to TRBJ1-1, with D unclear. Trimming removed 2 bases from V and 6 bases from J, with 10 bases in between. Per the germline V gene, CDR1 is SGHTA and CDR2 is FQGTGA. This CDR3 has 13 amino acids. CDR3 bases: TGTGCCAGCAGCTTAGCGGCCGGAGCTGAAGCTTTCTTT. It specifies CASSLAAGAEAFF.

The table lists this clonotype with many counts. The genes are TRBV24-1 and TRBJ2-7, with TRBD1 identical over 8 bases. This CDR3 has 15 amino acids. Trimming cost V 2 bases and J 4 bases; bases outside gene matches: 6. Looked up from germline, CDR1 is KGHDR and CDR2 is SFDVKD. The DNA for the CDR3 is TGTGCCACCAGTGATTCCGGACAGGGTGGGTACGAGCAGTACTTC. It yields the protein CATSDSGQGGYEQYF.

This clonotype was found a few times. V and J are TRBV6-2 or TRBV6-3 and TRBJ1-1, with D perhaps matching TRBD1 (6 bases). CDR1 MNHEY and CDR2 SVGEGT come from the germline V gene. Trimming left V 5 bases short and J 7 bases short, with 14 bases between. The CDR3 totals 13 residues. The CDR3 DNA reads as TGTGCCAGCAGTAGGAACAGGGACCTTGAAGCTTTCTTT. This codes for CASSRNRDLEAFF.

This clonotype was picked up many times. The chain uses TRBV20-1 and TRBJ2-2; weak D call: TRBD2 (6 bases). Deletions cut 5 bases from V and 5 bases from J, with 21 bases between. Per germline, CDR1 DFQATT and CDR2 SNEGSKA (reference sequence). The CDR3 sequence is 16 residues long. This CDR3 is CSARPTLRENTGELFF. Here the CDR3 DNA reads TGCAGTGCTCGTCCCACTCTACGGGAGAATACCGGGGAGCTGTTTTTT.

This clonotype qualifies as medium-sized. The chain couples TRBV9 to TRBJ2-6; a possible D gene is TRBD2 (6 bases). The CDR3 is 17 amino acids. Germline CDR1 reads SGDLS; CDR2 reads YYNGEE. The V gene lost 4 bases and the J gene lost 0 bases, with 14 bases spanning the gap. The CDR3 region is CASSPPRGNSGANVLTF. For the CDR3, the DNA is TGTGCCAGCAGCCCACCTCGGGGGAACTCTGGGGCCAACGTCCTGACTTTC.

This clonotype ranks as medium-sized. The chain combines TRBV11-2 with TRBJ2-7, with D tentatively TRBD1 (6 bases). Trimming removed 1 base at V and 4 bases at J, with 11 bases between. Germline CDR1 is SGHAT and CDR2 is FQNNGV. The CDR3 has 14 amino acids. The CDR3 sequence: CASSLAAQGYEQYF. CDR3 nucleotides: TGTGCCAGCAGCTTAGCGGCACAGGGATACGAGCAGTACTTC.

This clonotype has a count of ten or more. V and J are TRBV16 and TRBJ1-1; 7 nucleotides match TRBD1. J lost 4 bases, V lost 4 bases, and 6 bases had no gene match. CDR3 length equals 14 residues. The V gene's germline CDR1 is KGHSY and CDR2 FQNENV. CDR3 sequence: CASSLKTGSTEAFF. The CDR3 DNA sequence: TGTGCCAGCAGCCTTAAGACAGGGAGCACTGAAGCTTTCTTT.

This clonotype qualifies as medium-sized. The V call is TRBV20-1, the J call TRBJ2-7; 7 bases line up with TRBD1. The CDR3 length is 14 residues. V shed 4 bases and J 2 bases; nucleotides not matched to a gene: 8. Germline-derived CDR1 and CDR2 are DFQATT and SNEGSKA (reference sequence). The CDR3 is CSAKEQGIPYEQYF. The CDR3 DNA is TGCAGTGCTAAGGAACAGGGGATCCCCTACGAGCAGTACTTC.

This clonotype was recorded a few times. The chain couples TRBV10-3 to TRBJ2-1; 9 bases are shared with TRBD2. V shed 8 bases and J 2 bases; nucleotides not matched to a gene: 4. The CDR3 is 14 residues long. The germline gives CDR1 ENHRY, CDR2 SYGVKD. The CDR3, as DNA: TGTGCCATCGAGGCGGGAGGGACCTACAATGAGCAGTTCTTC. Residues: CAIEAGGTYNEQFF.

This clonotype came up a few times. The rearrangement links TRBV12-3 or TRBV12-4 to TRBJ1-5; D is unclear. This CDR3 region has 13 residues. Trimming left V 2 bases short and J 1 base short, with 3 bases between. CDR3 DNA sequence: TGTGCCAGCAGTTTAAACAGCAATCAGCCCCAGCATTTT. It encodes CASSLNSNQPQHF.

By share, this clonotype ranks as large (0.1 to 1%). This chain connects TRBV5-1 to TRBJ2-6; D might be TRBD1 or TRBD2, each matching 5 bases. V shed 6 bases and J shed 4 bases, with 11 bases lying between them. This CDR3 contains 14 residues. Germline V gives CDR1 SGHRS, CDR2 YFSETQ. CDR3 DNA: TGCGCCAGCAACCCCGGGGACGGGGCCAACGTCCTGACTTTC. Its protein product is CASNPGDGANVLTF.

This clonotype was counted a few times. The chain has TRBV20-1 and TRBJ2-3; D is perhaps TRBD1 (6 bases). The ends were cut back, 0 bases at V and 6 bases at J, with 13 bases in the middle. The CDR3 extends over 14 amino acids. Per the germline V gene, CDR1 is DFQATT and CDR2 is SNEGSKA (reference sequence). CDR3 loop: CSARDIGGSDTQYF. CDR3 DNA sequence: TGCAGTGCTAGAGACATAGGGGGTTCGGATACGCAGTATTTT.

In its sample, this clonotype is medium-sized. The rearrangement uses TRBV9 and TRBJ2-3, with D unclear. The CDR3 runs to 14 residues. Looked up from germline, CDR1 is SGDLS and CDR2 is YYNGEE. Trimming took off 0 bases at V and 3 bases at J, with 8 bases between the two ends. The chain's CDR3 is CASSVEAATDTQYF. DNA for the CDR3: TGTGCCAGCAGCGTAGAAGCAGCGACAGATACGCAGTATTTT.

This clonotype was seen more than once but under ten times. This rearrangement joins TRBV5-4 to TRBJ2-1, with TRBD2 matching over 9 bases. Germline V lookup: CDR1 SGHNT, CDR2 YYREEE (reference sequence). The CDR3 sequence is 17 residues long. Trimming at V came to 0 bases and at J to 2 bases, leaving 6 bases not matched to a gene. This chain's CDR3 is CASSLGYSGSPYNEQFF. CDR3 bases: TGTGCCAGCAGCTTGGGCTATAGCGGGAGCCCCTACAATGAGCAGTTCTTC.

In this sample, this clonotype turned up many times. V gene TRBV29-1 combines with J gene TRBJ2-1, with TRBD2 identical over 9 bases. The CDR3 is 14 residues long. Germline V lookup: CDR1 SQVTM, CDR2 ANQGSEA. V was clipped by 3 bases and J by 9 bases; unmatched bases: 9. CDR3 sequence (DNA): TGCAGCGTTGAGTTTTCTAGCGGGAATGGTGAGCAGTTCTTC. It encodes CSVEFSSGNGEQFF.

This clonotype has at least ten counts. The V gene is TRBV12-3 or TRBV12-4, the J gene TRBJ2-1; D gene uncertain. CDR3 length: 11 amino acids. Between the trimmed V and J ends, which lost 5 bases and 4 bases, there was a span of 3 bases. Written as DNA, the CDR3 is TGTGCCAGCAGTACTTACAATGAGCAGTTCTTC. Amino acid sequence: CASSTYNEQFF.

This clonotype appeared many times. This rearrangement joins TRBV30 to TRBJ2-3; D is perhaps TRBD2 (6 bases). The CDR3 runs 15 residues. Trimming pared 0 bases from V and 4 bases from J, leaving 14 bases between. Germline V gene lookup returns CDR1 GTSNPN and CDR2 SVGIG (reference sequence). This CDR3 reads CAWSVAGRSADTQYF. The CDR3 DNA reads as TGTGCCTGGAGTGTGGCGGGGCGAAGTGCAGATACGCAGTATTTT.

This clonotype showed up just a few times. J is TRBJ2-7 and V is TRBV9; TRBD2 matches 11 bases. Looked up from germline, CDR1 is SGDLS and CDR2 is YYNGEE. The CDR3 consists of 18 residues. J was trimmed by 2 bases and V by 4 bases; bases with no gene match: 14. CDR3 protein: CASSHPGGTSGTTYEQYF. CDR3 nucleotide sequence: TGTGCCAGCAGCCACCCCGGGGGGACTAGCGGAACCACCTACGAGCAGTACTTC.

In this sample, this clonotype turned up many times. CDR3: CASSQGPNPGGEQYF. The CDR3 DNA reads as TGTGCCAGCAGCCAGGGACCGAACCCCGGGGGCGAGCAGTACTTC. The chain carries TRBV3-1 and TRBJ2-7, with a weak D call TRBD2 (6 bases). With 3 bases removed from V and 6 bases from J, the gap between germline ends came to 18 bases. Germline CDR1 is LGHDT and CDR2 is YNNKEL (reference sequence). This CDR3 is 15 amino acids long.

The table lists this clonotype with a few counts. The junction and the germline gene differ at one end; a read error may be behind it. This sequence joins TRBV6-5 and TRBJ1-2; TRBD1 is a possible D gene (5 bases). Germline V gene sequence: CDR1 MNHEY, CDR2 SVGAGI. This CDR3 is built from 14 residues. The CDR3 nucleotides read TGTGCCAGCAGTTCCCTCGGGGGAGGCTTTGGCTACATCTTC. Protein product: CASSSLGGGFGYIF.

By proportion, this clonotype is medium-sized. The chain is built from TRBV21-1 and TRBJ2-5. TRBV21-1 is a pseudogene. The CDR3 has 12 amino acids. The CDR3 DNA reads as TGTGCCAGCGGCAGGGTATGCGAGACCCAGTACTTC. Translating it yields CASGRVCETQYF.

Relative to its sample, this clonotype is medium-sized. The chain combines TRBV7-9 with TRBJ2-6; 7 nucleotides match TRBD1. The CDR3 consists of 18 residues. CDR1 is SEHNR and CDR2 is FQNEAQ in the germline V gene (reference sequence). The J segment lost 0 bases and the V segment lost 5 bases, leaving 10 bases of the junction unmatched. CDR3 region: CASSPRTGYDSGANVLTF. The CDR3 nucleotides are TGTGCCAGCAGCCCCCGGACAGGCTATGACTCTGGGGCCAACGTCCTGACTTTC.

This clonotype qualifies as medium-sized. The rearrangement joins TRBV5-1 to TRBJ2-7; D might be TRBD1 (6 bases). Germline V gene lookup returns CDR1 SGHRS and CDR2 YFSETQ. The CDR3 has 16 amino acids. V was shortened by 0 bases and J by 3 bases, with 16 bases between the two germline ends. Written as DNA, the CDR3 is TGCGCCAGCAGCTTGGAAGTGACAGGCGCTTTCTACGAGCAGTACTTC. Translated, it gives CASSLEVTGAFYEQYF.

This clonotype was seen repeatedly, ten times or more. The chain recombines TRBV11-1 with TRBJ2-3; 9 bases match TRBD2. CDR1 SGHAT and CDR2 FQDESV come from the germline V gene (reference sequence). The CDR3 totals 16 residues. The J segment lost 6 bases and the V segment lost 7 bases, leaving 14 bases of the junction unmatched. The CDR3 sequence: CASTQDLAGGLDTQYF. In nucleotides, the CDR3 is TGTGCCAGCACCCAAGACCTGGCGGGAGGGCTGGATACGCAGTATTTT.

This clonotype was seen a few times. The chain uses TRBV12-3 or TRBV12-4 and TRBJ2-7; 7 positions agree with TRBD2. The CDR3 runs 16 residues. With V trimmed by 5 bases and J by 5 bases, 15 bases remained unmatched. The CDR3 DNA is TGTGCCAGCAGTCCCTGGGAGGGGAGGTCGGTAAACGAGCAGTACTTC. It codes for CASSPWEGRSVNEQYF.

This clonotype was recorded many times. Here the CDR3 DNA reads TGTGCCAGCAGTGACCAGGGACTAGCGGGATACAATGAGCAGTTCTTC. This translates into CASSDQGLAGYNEQFF. The chain has TRBV12-3 or TRBV12-4 and TRBJ2-1, with TRBD2 matching 13 bases. The V segment lost 5 bases and the J segment 4 bases; nucleotides outside the gene matches: 5. The CDR3 runs to 16 residues.

This clonotype was recorded many times. The chain has TRBV6-6 and TRBJ2-5; 7 nucleotides line up with TRBD2. J gave up 5 bases and V 0 bases, and 3 bases lay outside the gene matches. This CDR3 spans 14 amino acids. Germline values: CDR1 MNHNY, CDR2 SVGAGI (reference sequence). CDR3 DNA: TGTGCCAGCAGTTACTCCGGCGGGAGCGAGACCCAGTACTTC. This gives the protein CASSYSGGSETQYF.